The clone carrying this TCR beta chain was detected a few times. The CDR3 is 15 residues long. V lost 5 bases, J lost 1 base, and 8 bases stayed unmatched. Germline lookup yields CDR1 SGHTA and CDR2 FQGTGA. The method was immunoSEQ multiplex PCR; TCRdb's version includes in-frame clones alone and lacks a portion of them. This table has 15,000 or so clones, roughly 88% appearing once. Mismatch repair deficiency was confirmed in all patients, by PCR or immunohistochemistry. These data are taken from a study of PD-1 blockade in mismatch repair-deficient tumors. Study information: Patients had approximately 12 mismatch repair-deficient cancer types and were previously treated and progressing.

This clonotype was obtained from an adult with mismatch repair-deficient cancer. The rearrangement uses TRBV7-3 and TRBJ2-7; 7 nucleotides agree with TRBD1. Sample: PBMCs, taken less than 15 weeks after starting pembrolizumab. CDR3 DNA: TGTGCCAGCAGCCCCGGGACAGTGTCGTCCTACGAGCAGTACTTC. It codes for CASSPGTVSSYEQYF. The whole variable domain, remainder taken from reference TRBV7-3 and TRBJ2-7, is GAGVSQTPSNKVTEKGKYVELRCDPISGHTALYWYRQSLGQGPEFLIYFQGTGAADDSGLPNDRFFAVRPEGSVSTLKIQRTERGDSAVYLCASSPGTVSSYEQYFGPGTRLTVT.